This TCR beta chain is drawn from a study of cytomegalovirus exposure and HLA in healthy donors. 13 Jbeta primers and 60 Vbeta primers were used for the PCR. Clones were sequenced by immunoSEQ multiplex PCR, and TCRdb holds only the in-frame ones, with some missing. The sample records 150,000 or so clones, roughly 10% being singletons. The CDR3 covers 15 residues. V lost 6 bases and J lost 4, with 13 bases in between. Per the germline V gene, CDR1 is MNHNY and CDR2 is SVGAGI (reference sequence). The rearrangement links TRBV6-6 to TRBJ1-6; perhaps TRBD1 as D (5 bases). This receptor was identified in a man in his fifties in good health and CMV-seronegative. The sequencing sample was made of PBMCs. CDR3 amino acids: CASRTESVYNSPLHF. The DNA for the CDR3 is TGTGCCAGCAGGACAGAATCAGTTTATAATTCACCCCTCCACTTT.